These 29 T cell receptor beta chains share one sample of origin, sequenced in a study of shared clonotypes between healthy human individuals (dated by TCRdb to 2020 to 2022). Receptors were amplified or captured by the immunoSEQ multiplex PCR assay. Sourced from immuneACCESS, this table was stored by TCRdb with only in-frame sequences that have V and J called. A share of the clones is absent; for the studies checked, an unresolved V gene accounts for under half, and the remainder has no known explanation. The table for this sample lists 490,000 or so clones; around 78% of them were counted only once. The ten largest clones take up 10% to 15% of the sample. Sequencing was carried out using PBMCs. These receptors were obtained from a woman aged 40 to 49 in good health. Some clones in this sample may be carry-over from other donors' samples.

A remark on this clone: It differs at one base from a far larger clone, so likely a read error. The rearrangement uses TRBV9 and TRBJ2-7; 8 nucleotides line up with TRBD1. CDR3 length: 14 amino acids. CDR1 and CDR2 (germline): SGDLS, YYNGEE. CDR3 protein: CASSTQGVPYEQHF. The CDR3 DNA reads TGTGCCAGCAGCACACAGGGGGTACCCTACGAGCAGCACTTC. The whole variable domain, remainder taken from reference TRBV9 and TRBJ2-7, is DSGVTQTPKHLITATGQRVTLRCSPRSGDLSVYWYQQSLDQGLQFLIQYYNGEERAKGNILERFSAQQFPDLHSELNLSSLELGDSALYFCASSTQGVPYEQHFGPGTRLTVT.

This clone was found once. The rearrangement joins TRBV5-1 to TRBJ2-1; the D gene could be TRBD1 or TRBD2 (5 bases each). CDR3 length: 15 residues. Germline-derived CDR1 and CDR2 are SGHRS and YFSETQ. Between the trimmed V and J ends, which lost 1 base and 5 bases, there was a span of 13 bases. CDR3 loop: CASSLMGVKNNEQFF. DNA of the CDR3: TGCGCCAGCAGCTTGATGGGGGTAAAAAACAATGAGCAGTTCTTC.

In this sample, this clone turned up once. This chain links TRBV9 with TRBJ2-4; no clear D. Germline CDR1 and CDR2: SGDLS and YYNGEE. Trimming took 0 bases from V and 1 from J, leaving 8 bases between them. The CDR3 is 15 residues long. CDR3 amino acids: CASSVGIVAKNIQYF. The CDR3 region has the DNA TGTGCCAGCAGCGTAGGAATAGTGGCCAAAAACATTCAGTACTTC.

This clone showed up just once. The rearrangement links TRBV5-1 to TRBJ2-5, with D uncertain. This CDR3 region has 14 residues. The germline gives CDR1 SGHRS, CDR2 YFSETQ. Trimming left V 3 bases short and J 4 bases short, with 13 bases between. CDR3 sequence reads: CASSSAIQGETQYF. The CDR3 DNA sequence: TGCGCCAGCAGCTCAGCAATCCAAGGAGAGACCCAGTACTTC.

In regard to this clone: The junction departs from the called germline gene at one end, perhaps through a read error. The chain links TRBV25-1 to TRBJ2-7; D not resolved. From germline, CDR1 is MGHDK and CDR2 SYGVNS. The CDR3 sequence is 14 residues long. In nucleotides, the CDR3 is TGTGCCAGCAGTGAAAGGTCGAGTCCCTACAAGCAGTACTTC. Translated, it gives CASSERSSPYKQYF.

This rearrangement joins TRBV9 to TRBJ1-5, with a possible D match to TRBD1 (6 bases). This CDR3 is 14 amino acids long. Trimming pared 2 bases from V and 5 bases from J, leaving 11 bases between. CDR1 and CDR2 (germline): SGDLS, YYNGEE. The CDR3 region is CASSVGTGHQPQHF. The CDR3 DNA reads as TGTGCCAGCAGCGTGGGAACAGGGCATCAGCCCCAGCATTTT. The entire variable domain, with the rest obtained from reference TRBV9 and TRBJ1-5, is as follows: DSGVTQTPKHLITATGQRVTLRCSPRSGDLSVYWYQQSLDQGLQFLIQYYNGEERAKGNILERFSAQQFPDLHSELNLSSLELGDSALYFCASSVGTGHQPQHFGDGTRLSIL.

The chain carries TRBV27 and TRBJ2-2, with a possible D match to TRBD1 (6 bases). Germline V gene data show CDR1 as MNHEY and CDR2 as SMNVEV (reference sequence). This CDR3 spans 14 amino acids. V lost 3 bases and J 9 bases, leaving 14 bases between the germline ends. The CDR3, as DNA: TGTGCCAGCAGTTTGAGGGCAGGGGTTAGGGAGCTGTTTTTT. This sequence encodes CASSLRAGVRELFF.

The J gene is TRBJ2-7, the V gene TRBV28, with TRBD2 matching over 10 bases. The CDR3 loop spans 15 amino acids. CDR1 MDHEN and CDR2 SYDVKM come from the germline V gene. Trimming removed 6 bases from V and 0 bases from J; junction bases left unmatched: 5. DNA for the CDR3: TGTGCCAGCAGGCTTAGCGGGAGGCCCTCCTACGAGCAGTACTTC. It specifies CASRLSGRPSYEQYF.

This rearrangement joins TRBV28 to TRBJ2-5; D is unresolved. TRBJ2-7 matches the DNA end more closely, so the J call is doubtful. CDR3 size: 15 residues. Germline CDR1 reads MDHEN; CDR2 reads SYDVKM. CDR3 residues: CASSLVWGRVYEQYF. The CDR3 nucleotides are TGTGCCAGCAGTTTAGTTTGGGGAAGAGTATACGAGCAGTACTTC.

This chain connects TRBV9 to TRBJ2-7; D possibly corresponds to TRBD2 (6 bases). Germline V gene sequence: CDR1 SGDLS, CDR2 YYNGEE. V was shortened by 0 bases and J by 3 bases, with 13 bases between the two germline ends. The CDR3 runs to 15 residues. The CDR3 region has the DNA TGTGCCAGCAGCGTAGGGCCGGGGGACGACTACGAGCAGTACTTC. It translates to CASSVGPGDDYEQYF.

CDR3: CASSFTGKGNTIYF. CDR3 DNA: TGTGCCAGCAGCTTTACAGGGAAAGGAAACACCATATATTTT. The J gene is TRBJ1-3, the V gene TRBV11-2, with D possibly TRBD1 on 6 matching bases. The germline V gene encodes CDR1 SGHAT and CDR2 FQNNGV. The V end was cut by 3 bases, the J end by 4 bases, with 10 bases between. The CDR3 covers 14 residues.

CDR3 in DNA: TGTGCCAGCAGCTTAAGGGACGGTGACTACGAGCAGTACTTC. Amino acids: CASSLRDGDYEQYF. The chain is built from TRBV7-2 and TRBJ2-7; D tentatively fits TRBD1 or TRBD2 (5 bases each). The V and J ends lost 2 bases and 3 bases respectively, with 11 bases between them. CDR1 is SGHTA and CDR2 is FQGNSA in the germline V gene. The CDR3 covers 14 residues.

The chain combines TRBV29-1 with TRBJ2-7; D perhaps matches TRBD1 (5 bases). This CDR3 has 16 amino acids. Germline V gene lookup returns CDR1 SQVTM and CDR2 ANQGSEA. Trimming took 7 bases from V and 4 from J, leaving 26 bases between them. The CDR3 loop is CSGTPLRFPGCYEQYF. The CDR3 DNA is TGCAGCGGCACGCCACTAAGGTTTCCAGGGTGTTACGAGCAGTACTTC.

The V call is TRBV9, the J call TRBJ2-7; 10 bases match TRBD2. Losses at the gene ends were 4 bases for V and 4 bases for J; bases not matched to a gene: 5. The CDR3 runs to 14 residues. Germline CDR1 and CDR2: SGDLS and YYNGEE. CDR3 in amino acids: CASSRSGGEYEQYF. The CDR3 nucleotides are TGTGCCAGCAGCAGAAGCGGGGGGGAGTACGAGCAGTACTTC.

The chain recombines TRBV5-4 with TRBJ2-2, with TRBD2 as a possible D gene (5 bases). V was cut by 0 bases and J by 6 bases, with 15 bases left in between. The CDR3 is 16 residues long. Per germline, CDR1 SGHNT and CDR2 YYREEE (reference sequence). The CDR3 reads CASSLAGSGWPGELFF. CDR3 DNA sequence: TGTGCCAGCAGCTTGGCCGGTTCGGGATGGCCCGGGGAGCTGTTTTTT.

CDR3 in DNA: TGTGCCAGCAGTGAAGGCCTCGGGACAGATACGCAGTATTTT. Its translation is CASSEGLGTDTQYF. This chain connects TRBV6-1 to TRBJ2-3; D gene unclear. Trimming removed 1 base at V and 3 bases at J, with 8 bases between. The germline gives CDR1 MNHNS, CDR2 SASEGT. The CDR3 runs to 14 residues.

V usage is TRBV7-2 and J usage is TRBJ1-1; D is ambiguous. Germline V gene sequence: CDR1 SGHTA, CDR2 FQGNSA. The CDR3 totals 13 residues. Trimming removed 3 bases at V and 11 bases at J, with 16 bases between. In nucleotides, the CDR3 is TGTGCCAGCAGCTTGGCCGGGCTCCCAAAGGCTTTCTTT. Translating gives CASSLAGLPKAFF.

The chain employs TRBV10-3 and TRBJ2-7, with 10 bases matching TRBD1. Germline V gene sequence: CDR1 ENHRY, CDR2 SYGVKD. V was clipped by 0 bases and J by 2 bases; unmatched bases: 7. CDR3 length: 17 residues. Here the CDR3 reads CAISESMFGTGAYEQYF. In nucleotides, the CDR3 is TGTGCCATCAGTGAGTCGATGTTTGGGACAGGGGCCTACGAGCAGTACTTC.

The V and J genes are TRBV27 and TRBJ1-2, with D unresolved. This CDR3 has 13 residues. V was trimmed by 3 bases and J by 2 bases, leaving 7 bases between them. CDR1 and CDR2 (germline): MNHEY, SMNVEV (reference sequence). CDR3 DNA: TGTGCCAGCAGTTTCGGCAGAAACTATGGCTACACCTTC. This codes for CASSFGRNYGYTF.

In this sample, this clone turned up a few times. The V and J genes are TRBV6-6 and TRBJ2-1; 13 bases align to TRBD2. Germline loops: CDR1 MNHNY, CDR2 SVGAGI (reference sequence). The CDR3 covers 15 residues. V trimming: 5 bases; J trimming: 6 bases; junction bases outside the gene matches: 4. CDR3 protein: CASSRGLAGVNEQFF. The DNA for the CDR3 is TGTGCCAGCAGTCGCGGACTAGCGGGAGTCAATGAGCAGTTCTTC.

The chain joins TRBV7-2 to TRBJ2-2, with TRBD1 matching 10 bases. Losses at the gene ends were 5 bases for V and 5 bases for J; bases not matched to a gene: 5. This CDR3 has 15 residues. CDR1 is SGHTA, CDR2 FQGNSA, per germline. CDR3 amino acids: CASSLTGGVTGELFF. CDR3 DNA: TGTGCCAGCAGCCTGACAGGGGGCGTGACCGGGGAGCTGTTTTTT.

This clone was counted a few times. The chain recombines TRBV7-9 with TRBJ1-2; a possible D gene is TRBD1 (5 bases). The CDR3 consists of 13 residues. Germline loops: CDR1 SEHNR, CDR2 FQNEAQ (reference sequence). Between the trimmed V and J ends, which lost 4 bases and 6 bases, there was a span of 12 bases. Here the CDR3 DNA reads TGTGCCAGCAGCTATCTGACAGAAAATGGCTACACCTTC. Translating gives CASSYLTENGYTF.

Concerning this clone: One end of the junction is discordant with germline, which a read error may explain. Other DNA sequences in the same sample also yield this CDR3. The chain combines TRBV7-3 with TRBJ2-3, with D tentatively TRBD2 (6 bases). The CDR3 sequence is 16 residues long. Looked up from germline, CDR1 is SGHTA and CDR2 is FQGTGA. CDR3 DNA sequence: TGTGCCAGCAGCTTAGGACTACTATCTAGCACAGATACGCAATATTTT. The encoded protein is CASSLGLLSSTDTQYF. The entire variable domain, with the rest obtained from reference TRBV7-3 and TRBJ2-3, is as follows: GAGVSQTPSNKVTEKGKYVELRCDPISGHTALYWYRQSLGQGPEFLIYFQGTGAADDSGLPNDRFFAVRPEGSVSTLKIQRTERGDSAVYLCASSLGLLSSTDTQYFGPGTRLTVL.

The chain carries TRBV6-1 and TRBJ1-2; D is possibly TRBD1 (6 bases). From germline, CDR1 is MNHNS and CDR2 SASEGT. Trimming left V 5 bases short and J 8 bases short, with 21 bases between. The CDR3 length is 15 residues. CDR3 residues: CASSSLPTGAWGYTF. The CDR3 DNA sequence: TGTGCCAGCAGTTCCTTACCGACAGGCGCGTGGGGCTACACCTTC.

V gene TRBV29-1 combines with J gene TRBJ2-7; D assignment may be TRBD1 or TRBD2 (5 bases each). The CDR3 runs 12 residues. CDR1 is SQVTM and CDR2 is ANQGSEA in the germline V gene. V was shortened by 4 bases and J by 5 bases, with 12 bases between the two germline ends. The CDR3 is CSVVGPAHEQYF. The DNA of the CDR3 is TGCAGCGTTGTGGGACCTGCCCACGAGCAGTACTTC.

The sample holds a few counts of this clone. The chain is built from TRBV5-1 and TRBJ1-1; unclear D gene. V was cut by 2 bases and J by 1 base, with 9 bases left in between. The CDR3 length is 14 residues. The germline CDR1 and CDR2 sequences are SGHRS and YFSETQ. The CDR3 nucleotides read TGCGCCAGCAGCTTCTCTCATCGGAACACTGAAGCTTTCTTT. Translated: CASSFSHRNTEAFF.

The chain has TRBV7-8 and TRBJ2-1, with 11 positions matching TRBD2. From germline, CDR1 is SGHVS and CDR2 FQNEAQ. This CDR3 spans 16 amino acids. V shed 6 bases and J 8 bases; nucleotides not matched to a gene: 12. This CDR3 reads CASRSPGLAEADEQFF. Written as DNA, the CDR3 is TGTGCCAGCAGGTCGCCGGGACTAGCGGAGGCGGATGAGCAGTTCTTC.

This chain uses TRBV4-3 with TRBJ1-2, with 8 nucleotides matching TRBD1. This CDR3 contains 15 residues. J gave up 4 bases and V 1 base, and 5 bases lay outside the gene matches. CDR1 LGHNA and CDR2 YSLEER come from the germline V gene. The chain's CDR3 is CASSQGGQDFYGYTF. The CDR3 nucleotides are TGCGCCAGCAGCCAAGGGGGACAGGACTTCTATGGCTACACCTTC.

Concerning this clone itself: This likely came from a read error, as a far larger clone is one base away. The rearrangement uses TRBV29-1 and TRBJ2-2; the match to TRBD2 covers 10 bases. Germline-derived CDR1 and CDR2 are SQVTM and ANQGSEA. V dropped 7 bases and J dropped 6; count of bases not matched to a gene: 14. The CDR3 totals 16 residues. Here the CDR3 reads CSDGASGSLLSGELFF. CDR3 coding DNA: TGCAGCGATGGGGCTAGCGGGAGCCTCTTGTCCGGGGAGCTGTTTTTT.